This T cell receptor beta chain comes out of a study of T cells after yellow fever vaccination. Study observations and caveats: Most clones from primary vaccination resurfaced after the booster (about 95% CD4, about 91% CD8).

Germline-derived CDR1 and CDR2 are SGHTA and FQGNSA. Trimming removed 3 bases at V and 5 bases at J, with 11 bases between. The CDR3 extends over 14 amino acids. This clonotype has more than one count but fewer than ten. The antigen remains undetermined. MiXCR was run by TCRdb on the 5' RACE reads, yielding one entry per CDR3 protein. The sample carries 500,000 to 550,000 distinct CDR3 sequences, 21% recorded once. This receptor was taken from a man aged 18 to 29 who received the YFV17D yellow fever vaccine. This chain joins TRBV7-2 and TRBJ2-1; D may correspond to TRBD1 or TRBD2 (5 bases each). This material consisted of PBMCs, taken about 20 days after the first yellow fever vaccination. The CDR3 spells CASSFERTNNEQFF. The CDR3 DNA follows: TGTGCCAGCAGCTTTGAGCGGACAAACAATGAGCAGTTCTTC. Filled out from reference TRBV7-2 and TRBJ2-1, the complete variable domain reads GAGVSQSPSNKVTEKGKDVELRCDPISGHTALYWYRQSLGQGLEFLIYFQGNSAPDKSGLPSDRFSAERTGGSVSTLTIQRTQQEDSAVYLCASSFERTNNEQFFGPGTRLTVL.